This T cell receptor beta chain was profiled in a study of shared clonotypes between healthy human individuals. CD45RO-negative, CCR7-positively selected cells formed the naive CD8 fraction, excluding terminally differentiated effector memory CD45RA+ cells. Assay used: immunoSEQ multiplex PCR; TCRdb lists only in-frame clones, some missing. Among more than 500,000 clones listed, roughly 95% were seen once. CDR1 is MDHEN and CDR2 is SYDVKM in the germline V gene. V was shortened by 2 bases and J by 7 bases, with 7 bases between the two germline ends. This CDR3 region has 12 residues. This clone has a single count.

The sequencing input was naive CD8+ T cells sorted from blood. The rearrangement joins TRBV28 to TRBJ2-3, with D perhaps assigned TRBD1 or TRBD2 (5 bases each). This sequence was found in a woman aged 25 to 39 in good health. The CDR3 DNA is TGTGCCAGCAGTTTAGAGGGGAATACGCAGTATTTT. Translated: CASSLEGNTQYF. Looking up the rest from reference TRBV28 and TRBJ2-3 gives the full variable domain: DVKVTQSSRYLVKRTGEKVFLECVQDMDHENMFWYRQDPGLGLRLIYFSYDVKMKEKGDIPEGYSVSREKKERFSLILESASTNQTSMYLCASSLEGNTQYFGPGTRLTVL.